These 20 T cell receptor beta chains share one sample of origin, sequenced in a study of blood T cell repertoires in COVID-19. TCRdb's table, derived via immunoSEQ multiplex PCR, lists solely in-frame clones and lacks some. The sample has approximately 270,000 clones, approximately 85% seen once; the top ten hold roughly 4%. Material: PBMCs or T cells enriched from blood (not recorded which). The receptor source for this set is a woman in her twenties or thirties who had recovered from COVID-19.

This chain joins TRBV5-4 and TRBJ2-1; D is perhaps TRBD2 (7 bases). The CDR3 totals 15 residues. Per germline, CDR1 SGHNT and CDR2 YYREEE (reference sequence). V lost 2 bases, J lost 0 bases, and 9 bases lay in between. The CDR3 nucleotides read TGTGCCAGCAGCTTTGGGGGGGCCTCCTACAATGAGCAGTTCTTC. Its translation: CASSFGGASYNEQFF.

The chain recombines TRBV10-2 with TRBJ1-1; no firm D call. V lost 3 bases, J lost 2 bases, and 10 bases lay in between. CDR3 length: 14 amino acids. Germline CDR1 and CDR2: WSHSY and SAAADI. This CDR3 reads CASSDEALNTEAFF. CDR3 sequence (DNA): TGCGCCAGCAGTGACGAGGCCTTAAACACTGAAGCTTTCTTT.

This clone was found a few times. The rearrangement joins TRBV2 to TRBJ1-6, with D possibly TRBD1 on 5 matching bases. The CDR3 runs to 15 residues. CDR1 SNHLY and CDR2 FYNNEI come from the germline V gene. Deletions cut 4 bases from V and 6 bases from J, with 13 bases between. The CDR3 coding sequence is TGTGCCAGCAGTGTGGGGGGAACCCTTAATTCACCCCTCCACTTT. Translating gives CASSVGGTLNSPLHF. The entire variable domain, with the rest obtained from reference TRBV2 and TRBJ1-6, is as follows: EPEVTQTPSHQVTQMGQEVILRCVPISNHLYFYWYRQILGQKVEFLVSFYNNEISEKSEIFDDQFSVERPDGSNFTLKIRSTKLEDSAMYFCASSVGGTLNSPLHFGNGTRLTVT.

This clone was seen just once. The chain carries TRBV6-5 and TRBJ2-1; no definite D call. This CDR3 comprises 11 residues. Trimming removed 8 bases at V and 6 bases at J, with 8 bases between. Per germline, CDR1 MNHEY and CDR2 SVGAGI. The CDR3 sequence is CASRVANEQFF. As DNA, the CDR3 is TGTGCCAGCCGGGTCGCCAATGAGCAGTTCTTC.

The chain is built from TRBV27 and TRBJ2-7; 9 bases are shared with TRBD2. Trimming took 4 bases from V and 5 from J; bases not matched to a gene: 6. The CDR3 sequence is 14 residues long. Looked up from germline, CDR1 is MNHEY and CDR2 is SMNVEV (reference sequence). The CDR3 region is CASSSTSGLDEQYF. The CDR3 DNA reads as TGTGCCAGCAGTTCAACTAGCGGGCTTGACGAGCAGTACTTC.

The sample holds a few counts of this clone. V usage is TRBV10-1 and J usage is TRBJ1-1; D gene uncertain. CDR1 is WNHNN and CDR2 is SYGVQD in the germline V gene (reference sequence). Between the trimmed V and J ends, which lost 4 bases and 1 base, there was a span of 7 bases. CDR3 length equals 13 residues. Here the CDR3 DNA reads TGCGCCAGCAGTGGGCACAGGAACACTGAAGCTTTCTTT. It translates to CASSGHRNTEAFF.

This clone came up a few times. The V call is TRBV10-1, the J call TRBJ2-3, with TRBD2 as a possible D gene (6 bases). CDR1 is WNHNN, CDR2 SYGVQD, per germline (reference sequence). Trimming removed 7 bases at V and 0 bases at J, with 11 bases between. The CDR3 totals 14 residues. The CDR3 DNA reads as TGCGCCAGCACCCCGGGGACTAGCACAGATACGCAGTATTTT. Translation gives CASTPGTSTDTQYF.

The chain carries TRBV2 and TRBJ1-3, with D hard to call. CDR1 and CDR2 from the germline V gene are SNHLY and FYNNEI. The CDR3 has 13 residues. V was shortened by 6 bases and J by 0 bases, with 6 bases between the two germline ends. In nucleotides, the CDR3 is TGTGCCAGCAGGCTTAGCTCTGGAAACACCATATATTTT. This gives the protein CASRLSSGNTIYF.

The chain couples TRBV7-9 to TRBJ1-2; 7 bases align to TRBD1. Germline CDR1 is SEHNR and CDR2 is FQNEAQ (reference sequence). This CDR3 has 14 amino acids. V trimming: 5 bases; J trimming: 4 bases; junction bases outside the gene matches: 7. The chain's CDR3 is CASSPRDSAYGYTF. The CDR3 bases are TGTGCCAGCAGCCCCCGGGACAGCGCCTATGGCTACACCTTC.

The genes are TRBV28 and TRBJ1-2, with D maybe TRBD1 (5 bases). Looked up from germline, CDR1 is MDHEN and CDR2 is SYDVKM. V dropped 1 base and J dropped 4 bases, with 13 bases sitting between them. The CDR3 is made up of 15 amino acids. CDR3 region: CASSLSVRGVYGYTF. The CDR3 bases are TGTGCCAGCAGTTTATCGGTTCGGGGGGTCTATGGCTACACCTTC.

This chain uses TRBV6-5 with TRBJ1-2; no firm D call. Between the trimmed V and J ends, which lost 11 bases and 1 base, there was a span of 11 bases. Per the germline V gene, CDR1 is MNHEY and CDR2 is SVGAGI. The CDR3 spans 12 residues. CDR3 nucleotides: TGTGCCGCGTCCGGGAGTAACTATGGCTACACCTTC. Protein sequence: CAASGSNYGYTF.

This chain uses TRBV27 with TRBJ2-1; TRBD1 matches at 7 bases. The length of the CDR3 is 14 residues. The ends lost 4 bases at V and 4 bases at J; junction bases unmatched: 4. Germline V gives CDR1 MNHEY, CDR2 SMNVEV (reference sequence). The CDR3 loop reads CASSYRDSYNEQFF. CDR3 in DNA: TGTGCCAGCAGTTATCGGGACAGTTACAATGAGCAGTTCTTC.

J is TRBJ1-4 and V is TRBV27; D call uncertain. V was pared by 2 bases and J by 0 bases, with 19 bases between. CDR3 length: 19 residues. Germline values: CDR1 MNHEY, CDR2 SMNVEV (reference sequence). The CDR3 region is CASSLGAGLATATNEKLFF. CDR3 bases: TGTGCCAGCAGTTTAGGTGCCGGACTCGCTACAGCAACTAATGAAAAACTGTTTTTT.

The J gene is TRBJ2-1, the V gene TRBV14; 9 nucleotides line up with TRBD1. The CDR3 runs to 15 residues. V lost 4 bases to trimming and J lost 4 bases; unmatched junction nucleotides: 5. Germline V gene data show CDR1 as SGHDN and CDR2 as FVKESK. For the CDR3, the DNA is TGTGCCAGCAGCCCGTTAGGGACAGGGTACAATGAGCAGTTCTTC. This gives the protein CASSPLGTGYNEQFF.

This clone appeared once. The chain is built from TRBV24-1 and TRBJ1-5; 8 bases are a match to TRBD1. Trimming took 4 bases from V and 9 from J; bases not matched to a gene: 13. Germline assignment: CDR1 KGHDR and CDR2 SFDVKD. The CDR3 runs to 16 residues. CDR3 sequence: CATSDSADREFGPQHF. CDR3 in DNA: TGTGCCACCAGTGACTCCGCGGACAGGGAGTTTGGGCCCCAGCATTTT.

The chain combines TRBV11-2 with TRBJ2-7; D possibly corresponds to TRBD2 (6 bases). V was cut by 5 bases and J by 2 bases, with 13 bases left in between. The CDR3 spans 14 residues. Germline loops: CDR1 SGHAT, CDR2 FQNNGV. CDR3 in amino acids: CASSLPAGPYEQYF. The CDR3 DNA is TGTGCCAGCAGCCTCCCAGCGGGTCCCTACGAGCAGTACTTC.

The rearrangement joins TRBV18 to TRBJ2-2; TRBD1 matches at 9 bases. The CDR3 has 15 amino acids. J was trimmed by 2 bases and V by 3 bases; bases with no gene match: 1. In germline, CDR1 is KGHSH, CDR2 LQKENI. For the CDR3, the DNA is TGTGCCAGCTCACCGGGACAGGGTAACACCGGGGAGCTGTTTTTT. It encodes CASSPGQGNTGELFF.

V is TRBV11-2 and J is TRBJ1-3; D is ambiguous. V dropped 1 base and J dropped 3 bases, with 13 bases sitting between them. The CDR3 is 16 amino acids. Germline assignment: CDR1 SGHAT and CDR2 FQNNGV. CDR3 in DNA: TGTGCCAGCAGCTTAGTATCCAGCTCAGGTGGAAACACCATATATTTT. Translated: CASSLVSSSGGNTIYF.

The V call is TRBV6-1, the J call TRBJ2-2, with TRBD1 identical over 7 bases. Germline V gene data show CDR1 as MNHNS and CDR2 as SASEGT. The CDR3 loop spans 17 amino acids. The J segment lost 4 bases and the V segment lost 4 bases, leaving 12 bases of the junction unmatched. The CDR3 DNA is TGTGCCAGCAGTGCGCGTGAAGGGGGCGCGGGCACCGGGGAGCTGTTTTTT. Protein sequence: CASSAREGGAGTGELFF.

This chain uses TRBV7-8 with TRBJ2-7; 9 bases agree with TRBD2. J gave up 2 bases and V 3 bases, and 5 bases lay outside the gene matches. The CDR3 is 15 residues long. The V gene's germline CDR1 is SGHVS and CDR2 FQNEAQ. The CDR3 DNA sequence: TGTGCCAGCAGCTTGCGGGAGGGCGTAACCTACGAGCAGTACTTC. As protein: CASSLREGVTYEQYF. The full variable domain, with the rest looked up from reference TRBV7-8 and TRBJ2-7, is GAGVSQSPRYKVAKRGQDVALRCDPISGHVSLFWYQQALGQGPEFLTYFQNEAQLDKSGLPSDRFFAERPEGSVSTLKIQRTQQEDSAVYLCASSLREGVTYEQYFGPGTRLTVT.